The rows below give T cell receptor beta chains drawn from one sample of a study of CD8+ T cells in alopecia areata. The method was immunoSEQ multiplex PCR; TCRdb's version includes in-frame clones alone and lacks a portion of them. The table records about 270,000 clones, around 64% of them present only once. The sample here was CD4+ T cells sorted from blood, taken at week 52, from a patient treated with tofacitinib. The receptors come from a human donor with alopecia areata. Each CDR3 is given with its conserved first and last residue. Each record gives: J gene, D gene, V gene, clone size, CDR3 DNA, CDR3 protein. D genes are given only for firm matches. A row's size may be missing; if present it is once, few, many or a size class.

TRBJ1-2	NA	TRBV2	few	TGTGCCAGCAGGGACTTTAAGGGGTCGGACTATGGCTACACCTTC	CASRDFKGSDYGYTF
TRBJ2-1	NA	TRBV29-1	NA	TGCAGCGGAGGGACATCCCGTTACAATGAGCAGTTCTTC	CSGGTSRYNEQFF
TRBJ2-3	TRBD1	TRBV6-6	NA	TGTGCCAGCAGTTACGGCGGGACAGGTCGATATACGCAGTATTTT	CASSYGGTGRYTQYF
TRBJ2-3	NA	TRBV7-9	NA	TGTGCCAGCAGCTTAGGCGGCGCGACAGATACGCAGTATTTT	CASSLGGATDTQYF
TRBJ2-1	NA	TRBV2	NA	TGTGCCAGCAGTGAACGGGGAGCGGGCAATGAGCAGTTCTTC	CASSERGAGNEQFF
TRBJ2-1	TRBD1	TRBV9	once	TGTGCCAGCAGCGCGACAGGGGGTACCTACAATGAGCAGTTCTTC	CASSATGGTYNEQFF
TRBJ2-5	NA	TRBV5-1	few	TGCGCCAGCAGCTTGGGGGGGCGCGAGACCCAGTACTTC	CASSLGGRETQYF
TRBJ2-7	TRBD1	TRBV30	NA	TGTGCCTGGAGTCCGGGACAGGGGGCCTACGAGCAGTACTTC	CAWSPGQGAYEQYF
TRBJ1-5	NA	TRBV2	NA	TGTGCCAGCACCGGTCCCGTGGACAATCAGCCCCAGCATTTT	CASTGPVDNQPQHF
TRBJ2-7	TRBD2	TRBV5-1	few	TGCGCCAGCAGCTTAAACCTAGCGGGGGTCTCCTACGAGCAGTACTTC	CASSLNLAGVSYEQYF
TRBJ1-6	NA	TRBV2	NA	TGTGCCAGCAGAACGGGACAAAACTATAATTCACCCCTCCACTTT	CASRTGQNYNSPLHF
TRBJ2-5	TRBD1	TRBV12-5	NA	TGTGCTAGTGGTTTGAAACAGGGGCTAAAGGAGACCCAGTACTTC	CASGLKQGLKETQYF
TRBJ1-1	NA	TRBV29-1	NA	TGCAGCGTTGCTCAGAGGAACACTGAAGCTTTCTTT	CSVAQRNTEAFF
TRBJ2-3	NA	TRBV29-1	few	TGCAGCGTTGAAGGGCAGACGGATACGCAGTATTTT	CSVEGQTDTQYF
TRBJ1-2	NA	TRBV6-5	few	TGTGCCAGCAGTTACTTGGGGACTAACTATGGCTACACCTTC	CASSYLGTNYGYTF
TRBJ2-5	TRBD1	TRBV4-3	NA	TGCGCCAGCAGCCTAACAGGGGGGAGGACGCAAGAGACCCAGTACTTC	CASSLTGGRTQETQYF
TRBJ1-2	NA	TRBV20-1	few	TGCAGTGCTATTCGGGACTATGGCTACACCTTC	CSAIRDYGYTF
TRBJ1-1	NA	TRBV14	NA	TGTGCCAGCAGCCAATTCCTAGGGGTCGGAGCTTTCTTT	CASSQFLGVGAFF
TRBJ2-1	TRBD1	TRBV18	NA	TGTGCCAGCTTACGGGACAGGGATGTCGGTGAGCAGTTCTTC	CASLRDRDVGEQFF
TRBJ1-5	NA	TRBV7-2	NA	TGTGCCAGCAGCTCCCGACAGGGCAATCAGCCCCAGCATTTT	CASSSRQGNQPQHF
TRBJ2-3	TRBD2	TRBV27	few	TGTGCCAGCAGTCCTAGCGGCGCCACAGATACGCAGTATTTT	CASSPSGATDTQYF
TRBJ2-1	NA	TRBV18	few	TGTGCCAGCTCACCTTCGCCCGAGAGCTACAATGAGCAGTTCTTC	CASSPSPESYNEQFF
TRBJ1-2	TRBD1	TRBV7-2	few	TGTGCCAGCAGCCAAACAGGGGGCCTTGGCTACACCTTC	CASSQTGGLGYTF
TRBJ1-1	TRBD1	TRBV2	few	TGTGCCAGCAGTGTGTTGGACAGGGCAGGTGAAGCTTTCTTT	CASSVLDRAGEAFF
TRBJ2-3	TRBD1	TRBV5-1	few	TGCGCCAGCAGCTACGGACAGGCCGAGGGCACAGATACGCAGTATTTT	CASSYGQAEGTDTQYF
TRBJ2-6	NA	TRBV19	NA	TGTGCCAGTAGTATCGGGGACTCTGGGGCCAACGTCCTGACTTTC	CASSIGDSGANVLTF
TRBJ2-1	NA	TRBV4-3	medium-sized	TGCGCCAGCAGCGACCTTCCGGGGGACACGTACAATGAGCAGTTCTTC	CASSDLPGDTYNEQFF
TRBJ1-2	NA	TRBV30	NA	TGTGCCTGCCTACGTGGCTACACCTTC	CACLRGYTF
TRBJ2-2	NA	TRBV30	few	TGTGCCTGGAGTGATTTGGGCACCGGGGAGCTGTTTTTT	CAWSDLGTGELFF
TRBJ1-6	NA	TRBV5-1	many	TGCGCCAGCAGCCTTATACCGAGACAGGATAATTCACCCCTCCACTTT	CASSLIPRQDNSPLHF
TRBJ1-2	NA	TRBV2	NA	TGTGCCAGCAGTGAAGTGGAGAGCTACACCTTC	CASSEVESYTF
TRBJ1-5	TRBD1	TRBV2	many	TGTGCCAGCAGTCCCGGACAGGCCCCCCGGCCCCAGCATTTT	CASSPGQAPRPQHF
TRBJ1-1	NA	TRBV18	many	TGTGCCAGCTCACCACATACGAACACTGAAGCTTTCTTT	CASSPHTNTEAFF
TRBJ1-6	TRBD1	TRBV2	NA	TGTGCCAGCAGTCAGGACAGGGGGCATAATTCACCCCTCCACTTT	CASSQDRGHNSPLHF
TRBJ1-2	NA	TRBV19	NA	TGTGCCAGTAGTATTATGGGCAGGGATTACTATGGCTACACCTTC	CASSIMGRDYYGYTF
TRBJ2-5	NA	TRBV5-1	NA	TGCGCCAGCAGCTTGGGATCTTTAGGAGCGTACCAAGAGACCCAGTACTTC	CASSLGSLGAYQETQYF
TRBJ2-7	NA	TRBV19	NA	TGTGCCAGTAGTACTTCCAGTCGCTACGAGCAGTACTTC	CASSTSSRYEQYF
TRBJ2-1	NA	TRBV4-2	NA	TGTGCCAGCAGCCAAGATGAGGGGGGTGGATTGGAGCAGTTCTTC	CASSQDEGGGLEQFF
TRBJ1-1	NA	TRBV21-1	NA	TGTGCCAGCAGCAAAGGGGAGGAAAAAACTGAAGCTTTCTTT	CASSKGEEKTEAFF
TRBJ2-1	TRBD2	TRBV7-3	NA	TGTGCCAGCAGCTTAACTAGCGGGGGGTACAATGAGCAGTTCTTC	CASSLTSGGYNEQFF
TRBJ2-7	NA	TRBV27	NA	TGTGCCAGCAGTTTATTAACCAGTCTTGGTTCCGAGCAGTACTTC	CASSLLTSLGSEQYF
TRBJ1-1	NA	TRBV6-6	few	TGTGCCAGCAGTGCCCTTATCGGGTACACTGAAGCTTTCTTT	CASSALIGYTEAFF
TRBJ1-1	NA	TRBV6-1	NA	TGTGCCAGCAGACGCCTGGACAGAGACGCTGAAGCTTTCTTT	CASRRLDRDAEAFF
TRBJ1-5	NA	TRBV21-1	few	TGTGCCAGCAGCAAAGGGGACGGGGGCGACAATCAGCCCCAGCATTTT	CASSKGDGGDNQPQHF
TRBJ1-1	NA	TRBV15	NA	TGTGCCACCAGCAGAACAGGGTTTGAAGCTTTCTTT	CATSRTGFEAFF
TRBJ2-5	TRBD1	TRBV6-6	NA	TGTGCCAGCACCCGAGGGCAGGGGGTAGAGACCCAGTACTTC	CASTRGQGVETQYF
TRBJ2-1	NA	TRBV20-1	NA	TGCAGTGCTTCACAGGTTAATGAGCAGTTCTTC	CSASQVNEQFF